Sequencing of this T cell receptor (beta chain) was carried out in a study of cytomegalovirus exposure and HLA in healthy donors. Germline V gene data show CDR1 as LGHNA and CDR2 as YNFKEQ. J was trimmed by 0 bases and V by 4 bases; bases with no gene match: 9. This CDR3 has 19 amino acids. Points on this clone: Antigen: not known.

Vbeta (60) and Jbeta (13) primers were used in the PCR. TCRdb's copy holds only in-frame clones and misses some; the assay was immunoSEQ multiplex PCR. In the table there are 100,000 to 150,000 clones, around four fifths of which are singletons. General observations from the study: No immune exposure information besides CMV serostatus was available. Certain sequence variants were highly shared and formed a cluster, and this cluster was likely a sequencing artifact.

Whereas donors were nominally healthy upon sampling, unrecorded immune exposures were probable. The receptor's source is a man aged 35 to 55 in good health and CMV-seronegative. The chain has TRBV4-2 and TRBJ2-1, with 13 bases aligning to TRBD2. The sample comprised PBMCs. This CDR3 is CASSRKGTSGTVSYNEQFF. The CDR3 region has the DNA TGTGCCAGCAGCCGAAAAGGGACTAGCGGGACTGTCTCCTACAATGAGCAGTTCTTC.